The clone carrying this TCR beta chain showed up just a few times. The data stem from a study of cytomegalovirus exposure and HLA in healthy donors. The study ran its PCR with 60 Vbeta and 13 Jbeta primers. Sequenced by immunoSEQ multiplex PCR; TCRdb stores in-frame clones only, minus some. In the table there are about 250,000 clones, around 80% of which are singletons. Sequenced input: PBMCs. The origin of this receptor is a boy between 10 and 17 years old in good health and CMV-seronegative.

The CDR3 nucleotides are TGTGCCAGCAGGAGGGGGATTATCACAGATACGCAGTATTTT. Its translation: CASRRGIITDTQYF. The chain uses TRBV6-1 and TRBJ2-3; tentatively, D is TRBD1 (6 bases). The CDR3 extends over 14 amino acids. V lost 6 bases and J 2 bases, leaving 12 bases between the germline ends. CDR1 and CDR2 (germline): MNHNS, SASEGT.